Each of the 24 T cell receptor beta chains below was sequenced from the same sample in a study of blood T cell repertoires in COVID-19. Using immunoSEQ multiplex PCR, the repertoire was profiled, and TCRdb retains in-frame clones only, with some absent. The data contain roughly 200,000 clones, 80% to 90% of them singletons. The sequenced sample was peripheral blood. These TCRs come from a woman over 75 with acute or convalescent COVID-19.

The rearrangement links TRBV24-1 to TRBJ1-1; TRBD1 agrees at 8 bases. V shed 10 bases and J 1 base; nucleotides not matched to a gene: 4. In germline, CDR1 is KGHDR, CDR2 SFDVKD. This CDR3 has 13 residues. This CDR3 reads CATTGQANTEAFF. In DNA form, the CDR3 reads TGTGCCACTACGGGACAGGCGAACACTGAAGCTTTCTTT.

The CDR3, as DNA: TGTGCCAGCAGTTTATCATCCCCGGGTATTATGCCTTTCTTT. It translates to CASSLSSPGIMPFF. The chain uses TRBV28 and TRBJ1-1, with D uncertain. This CDR3 contains 14 residues. Trimming left V 1 base short and J 12 bases short, with 18 bases between. Germline-derived CDR1 and CDR2 are MDHEN and SYDVKM.

This clone was seen more than once but under ten times. J is TRBJ1-6 and V is TRBV3-1 (or the pseudogene TRBV3-2), with 9 nucleotides matching TRBD1. CDR3 size: 15 residues. The J segment lost 9 bases and the V segment lost 6 bases, leaving 9 bases of the junction unmatched. Germline lookup yields CDR1 LGHDT and CDR2 YNNKEL (reference sequence). CDR3 DNA: TGTGCCAGCAGGACCGGACAGGGGAATAGTTCACCCCTCCACTTT. As protein: CASRTGQGNSSPLHF.

As to this clone: The sample holds other DNA sequences that translate to the same CDR3. The chain carries TRBV6-5 and TRBJ2-2, with TRBD2 as a possible D gene (5 bases). The V gene lost 0 bases and the J gene lost 1 base, with 6 bases spanning the gap. Germline V gene lookup returns CDR1 MNHEY and CDR2 SVGAGI. The CDR3 has 15 amino acids. CDR3 sequence (DNA): TGTGCCAGCAGTTACTCTGGGAGGAACACCGGGGAGCTGTTTTTT. Its protein product is CASSYSGRNTGELFF.

Only a few counts were recorded for this clone. V usage is TRBV5-1 and J usage is TRBJ2-7, with 9 positions matching TRBD1. Per the germline V gene, CDR1 is SGHRS and CDR2 is YFSETQ. The CDR3 extends over 15 amino acids. V lost 3 bases to trimming and J lost 6 bases; unmatched junction nucleotides: 10. The CDR3 nucleotides read TGCGCCAGCAGCTCCGGGACAGGGTACGAACCCGAGCAGTACTTC. Amino acid sequence: CASSSGTGYEPEQYF.

The J gene is TRBJ1-5, the V gene TRBV30; 9 bases map to TRBD1. V shed 0 bases and J 7 bases; nucleotides not matched to a gene: 1. The CDR3 has 13 residues. Germline loops: CDR1 GTSNPN, CDR2 SVGIG (reference sequence). The CDR3 nucleotides read TGTGCCTGGAGTGTACAGGGGGCACAGCCCCAGCATTTT. Its protein is CAWSVQGAQPQHF.

The gene calls are TRBV9 and TRBJ1-2; 7 bases align to TRBD1. After removal of 3 bases from V and 3 bases from J, the junction contained 8 bases not matched to a gene. Germline values: CDR1 SGDLS, CDR2 YYNGEE. The CDR3 runs 15 residues. Here the CDR3 reads CASSETPGTDYGYTF. Written as DNA, the CDR3 is TGTGCCAGCAGCGAAACACCCGGGACAGACTATGGCTACACCTTC.

The chain joins TRBV6-6 to TRBJ1-6; a weak D match, TRBD1 (5 bases). CDR3 length equals 15 residues. The germline V gene has CDR1 MNHNY and CDR2 SVGAGI (reference sequence). V was shortened by 11 bases and J by 8 bases, with 22 bases between the two germline ends. CDR3 amino acids: CAVGRGAPTHSPLHF. The DNA for the CDR3 is TGTGCCGTCGGGAGAGGGGCGCCGACACATTCACCCCTCCACTTT.

Remarks on this clone: Other DNA sequences from this sample encode an identical CDR3 as well. This chain connects TRBV18 to TRBJ1-5, with D possibly TRBD1 on 5 matching bases. This CDR3 spans 14 amino acids. Germline CDR1 and CDR2: KGHSH and LQKENI. Trimming removed 6 bases from V and 3 bases from J, with 12 bases in between. The DNA of the CDR3 is TGTGCCAGCTCCCCCCAAGGGGCCAATCAGCCCCAGCATTTT. Encoded protein: CASSPQGANQPQHF.

This clone was counted once. In the same sample, other DNA sequences code for this CDR3. The CDR3 DNA reads TGTGCCAGCTCACCCGGACGGGGAACCTACGAGCAGTACTTC. Its protein product is CASSPGRGTYEQYF. The chain uses TRBV18 and TRBJ2-7, with a tentative D call TRBD2 (5 bases). The CDR3 is 14 amino acids. In germline, CDR1 is KGHSH, CDR2 LQKENI. The V end lost 3 bases, the J end lost 2 bases, and 11 bases lay between the germline ends.

The chain uses TRBV14 and TRBJ2-3; D might be TRBD2 (5 bases). The CDR3 totals 15 residues. Looked up from germline, CDR1 is SGHDN and CDR2 is FVKESK. V lost 2 bases and J 2 bases, leaving 11 bases between the germline ends. The CDR3 is CASSQKGLATDTQYF. The DNA of the CDR3 is TGTGCCAGCAGCCAAAAAGGTCTAGCCACAGATACGCAGTATTTT.

V gene TRBV4-3 combines with J gene TRBJ1-1; D call uncertain. CDR1 LGHNA and CDR2 YSLEER come from the germline V gene. The V gene lost 0 bases and the J gene lost 8 bases, with 10 bases spanning the gap. The CDR3 spans 13 residues. CDR3 nucleotides: TGCGCCAGCAGCCAAGATCGGGAGCGGGAAGCTTTCTTT. The encoded protein is CASSQDREREAFF.

The J gene is TRBJ2-3, the V gene TRBV19; the match to TRBD2 covers 13 bases. Germline V gene data show CDR1 as LNHDA and CDR2 as SQIVND (reference sequence). This CDR3 is 16 amino acids long. The ends lost 9 bases at V and 4 bases at J; junction bases unmatched: 10. The DNA for the CDR3 is TGTGCCAGCCGGACTAGCGGGGGTCGACGCGCAGATACGCAGTATTTT. This sequence encodes CASRTSGGRRADTQYF.

V is TRBV27 and J is TRBJ2-1, with TRBD1 as a possible D gene (6 bases). Germline lookup yields CDR1 MNHEY and CDR2 SMNVEV (reference sequence). CDR3 size: 12 residues. Trimming removed 5 bases at V and 9 bases at J, with 11 bases between. CDR3 protein: CASSPLRGEQFF. The CDR3 bases are TGTGCCAGCAGTCCCCTCAGGGGTGAGCAGTTCTTC.

The CDR3 is CASSLKPDSPAHEQFF. The CDR3 DNA follows: TGCGCCAGCAGCTTGAAACCGGACTCACCCGCCCATGAGCAGTTCTTC. The chain has TRBV5-1 and TRBJ2-1; D might be TRBD2 (5 bases). CDR1 and CDR2 (germline): SGHRS, YFSETQ. V was shortened by 1 base and J by 8 bases, with 19 bases between the two germline ends. The CDR3 runs to 16 residues. The full variable domain, rest sourced from reference TRBV5-1 and TRBJ2-1, is KAGVTQTPRYLIKTRGQQVTLSCSPISGHRSVSWYQQTPGQGLQFLFEYFSETQRNKGNFPGRFSGRQFSNSRSEMNVSTLELGDSALYLCASSLKPDSPAHEQFFGPGTRLTVL.

The chain uses TRBV2 and TRBJ2-6; D might be TRBD1 (6 bases). This CDR3 has 18 amino acids. V was shortened by 6 bases and J by 0 bases, with 18 bases between the two germline ends. Per the germline V gene, CDR1 is SNHLY and CDR2 is FYNNEI. The CDR3 DNA reads as TGTGCCAGCAGCAAAACAAGAGGACAGATCTCTGGGGCCAACGTCCTGACTTTC. It is translated as CASSKTRGQISGANVLTF.

This clone showed up just once. Other nucleotide sequences from this sample produce the same CDR3. The V call is TRBV7-2, the J call TRBJ2-3; D not resolved. V was trimmed by 5 bases and J by 0 bases, leaving 3 bases between them. Per the germline V gene, CDR1 is SGHTA and CDR2 is FQGNSA. The CDR3 covers 12 residues. The CDR3 loop reads CASSPSTDTQYF. The CDR3 DNA follows: TGTGCCAGCAGCCCAAGCACAGATACGCAGTATTTT.

This clone was observed a single time. The rearrangement uses TRBV2 and TRBJ2-3, with a tentative D call TRBD2 (5 bases). The V end was cut by 5 bases, the J end by 8 bases, with 20 bases between. Per germline, CDR1 SNHLY and CDR2 FYNNEI. The CDR3 sequence is 15 residues long. The CDR3 reads CASSQTSRAVATQYF. The CDR3 nucleotides are TGTGCCAGCAGTCAGACATCCCGAGCGGTAGCTACGCAGTATTTT.

This clone was counted once. The V call is TRBV5-8, the J call TRBJ1-5, with 7 positions matching TRBD1. The germline CDR1 and CDR2 sequences are SGHTS and YDEGEE. The V and J ends lost 4 bases and 6 bases, in that order; junction bases with no gene match: 7. The CDR3 is made up of 14 amino acids. The CDR3 is CASSPRTGSQPQHF. The DNA for the CDR3 is TGTGCCAGCAGCCCGCGGACAGGATCTCAGCCCCAGCATTTT.

This clone was seen only once. The chain uses TRBV20-1 and TRBJ1-4, with D possibly being TRBD1 (5 bases). Trimming removed 3 bases from V and 7 bases from J, with 15 bases in between. The CDR3 is 14 residues long. The germline CDR1 and CDR2 sequences are DFQATT and SNEGSKA (reference sequence). The DNA for the CDR3 is TGCAGTGCTAGTTACCGGCAGGGTGGTGAAAAACTGTTTTTT. Translated: CSASYRQGGEKLFF.

V and J are TRBV7-2 and TRBJ2-1, with D possibly being TRBD2 (6 bases). CDR1 and CDR2 from the germline V gene are SGHTA and FQGNSA. V shed 2 bases and J shed 4 bases, with 12 bases lying between them. The CDR3 runs to 15 residues. Written as DNA, the CDR3 is TGTGCCAGCAGCTTAACGGGCGGGGTTTACAATGAGCAGTTCTTC. Its protein is CASSLTGGVYNEQFF.

This clone was detected a few times. The rearrangement links TRBV27 to TRBJ2-2; D is uncertain. V shed 5 bases and J shed 5 bases, with 6 bases lying between them. The CDR3 sequence is 12 residues long. Germline loops: CDR1 MNHEY, CDR2 SMNVEV (reference sequence). CDR3 nucleotides: TGTGCCAGCAGTCCTCTTACCGGGGAGCTGTTTTTT. Its translation: CASSPLTGELFF.

The gene calls are TRBV28 and TRBJ2-7; D might be TRBD2 (7 bases). Germline V gene lookup returns CDR1 MDHEN and CDR2 SYDVKM. V lost 8 bases, J lost 2 bases, and 19 bases lay in between. The CDR3 spans 15 residues. This CDR3 reads CASFAGASGAYEQYF. CDR3 sequence (DNA): TGTGCCAGCTTTGCGGGAGCATCAGGGGCCTACGAGCAGTACTTC.

A single count supports this clone. The CDR3, as DNA: TGTGCCAGTAGTACCCAAACTAGTTCCGAGCAGTACTTC. It encodes CASSTQTSSEQYF. The genes are TRBV19 and TRBJ2-7; possible D gene TRBD2, 5 bases. V shed 4 bases and J shed 6 bases, with 13 bases lying between them. CDR3 size: 13 residues. CDR1 is LNHDA, CDR2 SQIVND, per germline (reference sequence).